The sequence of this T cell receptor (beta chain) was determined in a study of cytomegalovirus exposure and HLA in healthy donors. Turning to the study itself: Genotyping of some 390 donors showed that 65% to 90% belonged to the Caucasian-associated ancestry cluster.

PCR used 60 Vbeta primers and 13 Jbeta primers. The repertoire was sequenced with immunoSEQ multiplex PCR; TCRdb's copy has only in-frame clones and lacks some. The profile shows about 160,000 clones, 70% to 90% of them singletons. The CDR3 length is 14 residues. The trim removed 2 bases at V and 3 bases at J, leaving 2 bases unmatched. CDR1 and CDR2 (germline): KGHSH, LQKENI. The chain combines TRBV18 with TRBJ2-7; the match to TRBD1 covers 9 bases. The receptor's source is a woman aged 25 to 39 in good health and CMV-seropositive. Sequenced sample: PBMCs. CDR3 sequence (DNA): TGTGCCAGCTCACCAGGGACAGGGTTCTACGAGCAGTACTTC. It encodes CASSPGTGFYEQYF.